A single sample gave rise to the 10 T cell receptor beta chains below, sequenced in a study of blood T cells in healthy people across ages. A second PCR, run for 7 to 11 cycles, used a sample-barcoded 5' primer plus a J-beta primer mix. TCRdb re-called the 5' RACE reads through MiXCR, storing one row per CDR3 protein. The sample records roughly 1,100,000 distinct CDR3 sequences, under 30% being singletons. A further study also used this sample, focusing on T cells of mothers and their children.

Sequenced material: blood. These receptors originate from a girl under 10 years old in good health.

This clonotype was seen only a few times. This chain uses TRBV28 with TRBJ2-6; no clear D gene. Germline assignment: CDR1 MDHEN and CDR2 SYDVKM. The V end was cut by 7 bases, the J end by 0 bases, with 10 bases between. This CDR3 region has 15 residues. DNA of the CDR3: TGTGCCAGCAACACCTTTAGCTCTGGGGCCAACGTCCTGACTTTC. Translation: CASNTFSSGANVLTF.

This clonotype has only a few counts. The chain joins TRBV28 to TRBJ2-2, with TRBD2 matching over 15 bases. V shed 3 bases and J 6 bases; nucleotides not matched to a gene: 20. The CDR3 loop spans 22 amino acids. Germline V lookup: CDR1 MDHEN, CDR2 SYDVKM. The CDR3 sequence: CASSFRGGKPGLAGGGAGELFF. The CDR3 DNA sequence: TGTGCCAGCAGTTTTCGAGGAGGGAAACCGGGACTAGCGGGAGGCGGCGCCGGGGAGCTGTTTTTT. The full variable domain, completed using reference TRBV28 and TRBJ2-2, is DVKVTQSSRYLVKRTGEKVFLECVQDMDHENMFWYRQDPGLGLRLIYFSYDVKMKEKGDIPEGYSVSREKKERFSLILESASTNQTSMYLCASSFRGGKPGLAGGGAGELFFGEGSRLTVL.

This clonotype was recorded a few times. This chain links TRBV7-2 with TRBJ2-1, with 8 bases matching TRBD2. The CDR3 covers 15 residues. Per the germline V gene, CDR1 is SGHTA and CDR2 is FQGNSA. The V gene end was trimmed by 5 bases and the J gene end by 5 bases; junction bases not matched to a gene: 8. Written as DNA, the CDR3 is TGTACCAGCAGCCCCGATAGCGGGACGAACAATGAGCAGTTCTTC. Translated: CTSSPDSGTNNEQFF.

The V call is TRBV7-8, the J call TRBJ2-1; 7 bases line up with TRBD1. This CDR3 has 20 amino acids. Germline trimming cut 5 bases from V and 1 base from J; bases unmatched to any gene: 20. CDR1 is SGHVS, CDR2 FQNEAQ, per germline. This CDR3 is CASSARYASMGQPSYNEQFF. CDR3 DNA: TGTGCCAGCAGCGCCCGATACGCGTCAATGGGACAGCCTTCCTACAATGAGCAGTTCTTC. The full variable domain, in which reference TRBV7-8 and TRBJ2-1 provide the parts outside the CDR3, is GAGVSQSPRYKVAKRGQDVALRCDPISGHVSLFWYQQALGQGPEFLTYFQNEAQLDKSGLPSDRFFAERPEGSVSTLKIQRTQQEDSAVYLCASSARYASMGQPSYNEQFFGPGTRLTVL.

This chain links TRBV29-1 with TRBJ1-1; TRBD1 might be the D (5 bases). The CDR3 length is 13 residues. V was cut by 5 bases and J by 7 bases, with 17 bases left in between. The germline V gene encodes CDR1 SQVTM and CDR2 ANQGSEA. The CDR3 reads CSVQGGASFEAFF. Here the CDR3 DNA reads TGCAGCGTTCAAGGAGGGGCCAGCTTTGAAGCTTTCTTT.

The chain employs TRBV28 and TRBJ2-4, with 12 bases identical to TRBD2. This CDR3 spans 17 amino acids. Trimming removed 6 bases from V and 1 base from J; junction bases left unmatched: 7. From germline, CDR1 is MDHEN and CDR2 SYDVKM. The CDR3 bases are TGTGCCAGCAGCCCCATGACTAGCGGGAGCGCCAAAAACATTCAGTACTTC. This codes for CASSPMTSGSAKNIQYF.

This clonotype was recorded a few times. The gene calls are TRBV29-1 and TRBJ2-5; D is perhaps TRBD2 (6 bases). The J call could be wrong; TRBJ2-1 is a better fit for the DNA end. Looked up from germline, CDR1 is SQVTM and CDR2 is ANQGSEA. There are 14 residues in the CDR3. The CDR3 DNA follows: TGCAGCGTTCAGGAGGACGGGAGTAGTGCTGAGCAGTTCTTC. It translates to CSVQEDGSSAEQFF.

This clonotype was detected only a few times. The rearrangement joins TRBV4-2 to TRBJ2-1; no clear D gene. Trimming removed 4 bases at V and 3 bases at J, with 16 bases between. The CDR3 is made up of 16 amino acids. The germline V gene encodes CDR1 LGHNA and CDR2 YNFKEQ. The DNA for the CDR3 is TGTGCCAGCAGCCGCCAGAAGCAGACCGACTACAATGAGCAGTTCTTC. This codes for CASSRQKQTDYNEQFF.

This clonotype was seen more than once but under ten times. CDR3 DNA: TGCAGTGCTAGGTGGGACAATACTGGAAACACCATATATTTT. Translation gives CSARWDNTGNTIYF. The V and J genes are TRBV20-1 and TRBJ1-3; possibly TRBD1 for D (6 bases). The germline V gene has CDR1 DFQATT and CDR2 SNEGSKA (reference sequence). V was shortened by 3 bases and J by 2 bases, with 11 bases between the two germline ends. There are 14 residues in the CDR3.

This clonotype was seen only once. The rearrangement uses TRBV12-3 or TRBV12-4 and TRBJ1-1; D is possibly TRBD1 (6 bases). Between the trimmed V and J ends, which lost 3 bases and 6 bases, there was a span of 17 bases. CDR3 length equals 15 residues. CDR3 residues: CASSLLPGEGAEAFF. Written as DNA, the CDR3 is TGTGCCAGCAGTTTGCTTCCAGGGGAGGGGGCTGAAGCTTTCTTT.